The subject of this entry is one T cell receptor (beta chain). The sample comes from a study of shared clonotypes between healthy human individuals. Only in-frame clones appear in the TCRdb table, and some are missing; sequencing was by immunoSEQ multiplex PCR. The sample records some 1.4 million clones, about 96% being singletons. CDR1 and CDR2 from the germline V gene are SGHTA and FQGTGA. Between the trimmed V and J ends, which lost 3 bases and 6 bases, there was a span of 12 bases. The CDR3 contains 14 residues. The sequencing input was naive CD4+ T cells sorted from blood. Sample subset: CD45RA+ positively selected. The receptor was derived from a man younger than 40 in good health. The chain recombines TRBV7-3 with TRBJ2-1; D is unresolved. CDR3 sequence: CASSFDGPLNEQFF. CDR3 nucleotide sequence: TGTGCCAGCAGCTTTGACGGGCCGCTCAATGAGCAGTTCTTC.